The 5 T cell receptor beta chains listed next were all sequenced from one sample in a study of shared clonotypes between healthy human individuals. Generated by immunoSEQ multiplex PCR, the TCRdb table keeps only in-frame clones and is missing some. The repertoire holds around 550,000 clones, with 85% to 95% as singletons. Terminally differentiated effector memory CD45RA+ cells were left out of the naive CD8 fraction, which was CD45RO-negative and positively selected for CCR7. The specimen was naive CD8+ T cells sorted from blood. These receptors were collected from a woman aged 25 to 39 in good health.

This chain links TRBV6-6 with TRBJ1-1; D is unclear. The CDR3 spans 15 residues. V was clipped by 0 bases and J by 4 bases, with 12 bases between them. Germline assignment: CDR1 MNHNY and CDR2 SVGAGI (reference sequence). The CDR3 nucleotides read TGTGCCAGCAGTTACTCAGAGGGCTGGACCACTGAAGCTTTCTTT. This sequence encodes CASSYSEGWTTEAFF.

The chain carries TRBV27 and TRBJ2-3; D perhaps matches TRBD2 (6 bases). The germline V and J ends were trimmed by 6 bases and 5 bases, with 18 bases remaining between them. There are 15 residues in the CDR3. CDR1 and CDR2 (germline): MNHEY, SMNVEV (reference sequence). CDR3 protein: CASRHQSGSIDTQYF. The DNA of the CDR3 is TGTGCCAGCAGGCACCAATCCGGGAGTATAGATACGCAGTATTTT.

This chain connects TRBV2 to TRBJ2-7; 9 bases align to TRBD1. V lost 1 base and J lost 4; bases outside the gene matches: 5. This CDR3 has 15 amino acids. CDR1 is SNHLY, CDR2 FYNNEI, per germline. The CDR3 sequence is CASSEVGTGSYEQYF. CDR3 DNA: TGTGCCAGCAGTGAAGTCGGGACAGGGTCGTACGAGCAGTACTTC.

The rearrangement joins TRBV27 to TRBJ1-4; D uncertain. Between the trimmed V and J ends, which lost 5 bases and 5 bases, there was a span of 15 bases. Per the germline V gene, CDR1 is MNHEY and CDR2 is SMNVEV (reference sequence). The CDR3 consists of 15 residues. The CDR3 nucleotides read TGTGCCAGCAGTAGGACGGCAGGCGGCAATGAAAAACTGTTTTTT. This gives the protein CASSRTAGGNEKLFF.

This chain links TRBV19 with TRBJ2-4; 11 nucleotides agree with TRBD2. Germline V gene lookup returns CDR1 LNHDA and CDR2 SQIVND (reference sequence). Germline trimming cut 2 bases from V and 7 bases from J; bases unmatched to any gene: 7. The length of the CDR3 is 16 residues. CDR3 sequence (DNA): TGTGCCAGTAGTATAACCCGACTAGCGGGAAGTAACATTCAGTACTTC. This translates into CASSITRLAGSNIQYF. Supplemented by reference TRBV19 and TRBJ2-4, the full variable domain reads DGGITQSPKYLFRKEGQNVTLSCEQNLNHDAMYWYRQDPGQGLRLIYYSQIVNDFQKGDIAEGYSVSREKKESFPLTVTSAQKNPTAFYLCASSITRLAGSNIQYFGAGTRLSVL.